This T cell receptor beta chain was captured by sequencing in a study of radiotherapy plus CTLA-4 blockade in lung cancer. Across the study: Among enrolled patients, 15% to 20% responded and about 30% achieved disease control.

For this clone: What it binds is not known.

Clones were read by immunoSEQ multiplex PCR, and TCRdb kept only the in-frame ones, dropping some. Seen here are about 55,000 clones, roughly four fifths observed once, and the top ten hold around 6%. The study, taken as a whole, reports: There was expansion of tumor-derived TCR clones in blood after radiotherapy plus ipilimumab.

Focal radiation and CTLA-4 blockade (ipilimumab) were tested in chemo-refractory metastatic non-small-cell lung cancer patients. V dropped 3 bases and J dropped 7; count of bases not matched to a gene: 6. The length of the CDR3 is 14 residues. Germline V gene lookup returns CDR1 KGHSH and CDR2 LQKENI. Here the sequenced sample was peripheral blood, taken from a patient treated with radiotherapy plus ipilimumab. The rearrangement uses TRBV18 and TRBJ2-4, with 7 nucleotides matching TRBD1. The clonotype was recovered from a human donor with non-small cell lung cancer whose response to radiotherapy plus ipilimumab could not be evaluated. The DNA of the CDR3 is TGTGCCAGCTCACCCCGGACAGGAGACAACATTCAGTACTTC. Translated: CASSPRTGDNIQYF.